This TCR beta chain was observed in a study of cytomegalovirus exposure and HLA in healthy donors (dated by TCRdb to about 2017). Notes on the research overall: The 666 repertoires of the first cohort and the 95 to 150 validation repertoires were produced on the same platform, according to a later analysis. Besides the first cohort of roughly 700 subjects, a separate validation cohort made up of roughly 120 different subjects was used. The study aimed to test whether signatures of past pathogen exposure could be identified by cataloging public T cell receptors. High-throughput TCR immunosequencing, statistical association of individual TCRs with disease status, and machine learning were combined to predict cytomegalovirus infection status.

Turning to this clone: Its antigen is unknown. Base quality data are lacking; no much larger clone is found one base away.

Trimming removed 6 bases from V and 3 bases from J; the gene matches leave 8 bases unexplained. Looking up the germline V gene yields CDR1 MDHEN and CDR2 SYDVKM. The CDR3 numbers 15 residues from cysteine through phenylalanine. The CDR3 DNA has 45 bases and is translated from base 1. The receptor library was made with the immunoSEQ multiplex PCR assay. The authors processed their data as follows. To diagnose cytomegalovirus status from the catalog of TCR beta chain sequences, a statistical classification framework was built. TCRdb retrieved this table from immuneACCESS and kept in-frame rearrangements only. Not all clones are present; in checked studies, unresolved V genes account for under half, and no reason is known for the remainder. Clone size and the V and J calls come from that table; the DNA yielded D and trimming. The sample data list some 170,000 clones, and about 89% of these were observed just once. 2% to 3% of the sample comes from the top ten.

Donors formed part of the validation cohort, which comprised 95 to 150 subjects and was distinct from the first cohort of under 850 subjects. The paper as a whole reports these results and caveats: Cytomegalovirus status was reported to be diagnosed by the classifier with high specificity and sensitivity in both the original and validation cohorts. While some public TCRs were present in many individuals, most TCR sequences turned up only very rarely across donors. According to the authors, the approach could potentially be generalized to other disease states and immunological phenotypes. The study gave a list of more than 150 TCR beta chains associated with cytomegalovirus. A later analysis lacked HLA typing for the validation cohort, so it scored co-occurrence in that cohort across all 120 repertoires. In vitro tests confirmed that a few of the cytomegalovirus-associated TCR beta chains recognize cytomegalovirus antigens. Of the cluster scores, 90% to 95% were above 0 in a later analysis, which found that TCRs clustered in the first cohort also tended to co-occur in the 130 or so validation repertoires.

The clonotype comes from a man aged 18 to 29 in good health and CMV-seropositive. The sample taken for sequencing was PBMCs. Recombination joined TRBV28 with TRBJ1-1, with 9 junctional bases fitting TRBD1. The DNA is as follows: TGTGCCAGCAGCCCTCCAGGGACAGGGTACACTGAAGCTTTCTTT. This yields the protein CASSPPGTGYTEAFF.